Each of the 11 T cell receptor beta chains below was sequenced from the same sample in a study of OX40 agonist ivuxolimab in advanced cancers. Measured with immunoSEQ multiplex PCR; TCRdb has only the in-frame clones, and not every one. Counted here are 30,000 to 40,000 clones, about nine tenths occurring once; the ten biggest clones make up less than 30%. This sample comprised CD4+ or CD8+ T cells sorted from blood, obtained in a trial of the OX40 agonist ivuxolimab. These receptors were taken from an adult with an advanced solid tumor such as melanoma, head and neck, liver or kidney cancer.

V usage is TRBV6-5 and J usage is TRBJ2-7; D is possibly TRBD1 or TRBD2 (6 bases each). CDR3 size: 15 residues. In germline, CDR1 is MNHEY, CDR2 SVGAGI. V was trimmed by 6 bases and J by 5 bases, leaving 20 bases between them. The CDR3 nucleotides read TGTGCCAGCAGCAAGGGGGGAATAGGCTCGGACGAGCAGTACTTC. This gives the protein CASSKGGIGSDEQYF.

The chain carries TRBV27 and TRBJ2-7; 8 bases line up with TRBD1. This CDR3 has 13 residues. V lost 6 bases to trimming and J lost 6 bases; unmatched junction nucleotides: 7. Germline values: CDR1 MNHEY, CDR2 SMNVEV (reference sequence). CDR3 sequence (DNA): TGTGCCAGCAGCCGGGACAGGTTTAGCGAGCAGTACTTC. It encodes CASSRDRFSEQYF.

This clone has just one count. The chain recombines TRBV18 with TRBJ1-4; D call uncertain. V lost 2 bases to trimming and J lost 7 bases, with 5 bases between them. The CDR3 loop spans 12 amino acids. CDR1 is KGHSH and CDR2 is LQKENI in the germline V gene. CDR3 sequence (DNA): TGTGCCAGCTCACCAGGAGGTGAAAAACTGTTTTTT. It encodes CASSPGGEKLFF.

CDR3 coding DNA: TGTGCCAGCAGCTCATTGGACAGGGAGTTTGAAAAACTGTTTTTT. Translation: CASSSLDREFEKLFF. The gene calls are TRBV5-5 and TRBJ1-4; 8 positions match TRBD1. V trimming: 3 bases; J trimming: 7 bases; junction bases outside the gene matches: 8. This CDR3 has 15 residues. Looked up from germline, CDR1 is SGHKS and CDR2 is YYEKEE (reference sequence).

The chain employs TRBV9 and TRBJ2-3, with 10 bases that match TRBD2. V lost 5 bases, J lost 2 bases, and 8 bases stayed unmatched. From germline, CDR1 is SGDLS and CDR2 YYNGEE. The CDR3 consists of 16 residues. CDR3 region: CASRATSGATTDTQYF. The CDR3 region has the DNA TGTGCCAGCAGGGCTACTAGCGGGGCGACCACAGATACGCAGTATTTT.

The CDR3, as DNA: TGCGCCAGCAGCTCAGGGACTAGCCCCTACGAGCAGTACTTC. Protein sequence: CASSSGTSPYEQYF. This sequence joins TRBV5-1 and TRBJ2-7, with 9 bases fitting TRBD2. There are 14 residues in the CDR3. The junction had 3 bases not matched to a gene; V was cut back by 3 bases and J by 2 bases. Germline V lookup: CDR1 SGHRS, CDR2 YFSETQ.

The V and J genes are TRBV11-2 and TRBJ2-7; 7 bases match TRBD2. After removal of 1 base from V and 7 bases from J, the junction contained 7 bases not matched to a gene. This CDR3 is built from 14 residues. Germline-derived CDR1 and CDR2 are SGHAT and FQNNGV. The CDR3 DNA is TGTGCCAGCAGCTTAGTCGGTCTAGCGGCTGAGCAGTACTTC. It yields the protein CASSLVGLAAEQYF.

The chain uses TRBV6-6 and TRBJ2-1; tentatively, D is TRBD2 (7 bases). The CDR3 length is 15 residues. V lost 7 bases, J lost 0 bases, and 13 bases lay in between. Germline CDR1 MNHNY, CDR2 SVGAGI (reference sequence). CDR3 in amino acids: CASIRGGSSYNEQFF. For the CDR3, the DNA is TGTGCCAGCATTAGGGGGGGTAGCTCCTACAATGAGCAGTTCTTC.

The V gene is TRBV6-1, the J gene TRBJ1-5, with 7 bases aligning to TRBD1. CDR1 and CDR2 from the germline V gene are MNHNS and SASEGT. The junction had 6 bases not matched to a gene; V was cut back by 8 bases and J by 5 bases. The CDR3 runs to 13 residues. CDR3 loop: CASGARGYQPQHF. DNA of the CDR3: TGTGCCAGCGGGGCCAGGGGGTATCAGCCCCAGCATTTT.

This clone was seen only a few times. This chain uses TRBV13 with TRBJ1-1, with D possibly matching TRBD1 (5 bases). CDR1 is PRHDT and CDR2 is FYEKMQ in the germline V gene (reference sequence). This CDR3 region has 16 residues. Trimming removed 6 bases from V and 3 bases from J, with 20 bases in between. CDR3 sequence (DNA): TGTGCCAGCAGACCCCCCAACGCGGGGGAATACACTGAAGCTTTCTTT. It translates to CASRPPNAGEYTEAFF. The variable domain in full, completed from reference TRBV13 and TRBJ1-1, reads AAGVIQSPRHLIKEKRETATLKCYPIPRHDTVYWYQQGPGQDPQFLISFYEKMQSDKGSIPDRFSAQQFSDYHSELNMSSLELGDSALYFCASRPPNAGEYTEAFFGQGTRLTVV.

As DNA, the CDR3 is TGCAGCGTTGAAGAATTCCCTAGCGTAGTACAAGAGACCCAGTACTTC. Encoded protein: CSVEEFPSVVQETQYF. V is TRBV29-1 and J is TRBJ2-5; D perhaps matches TRBD2 (6 bases). The germline V and J ends were trimmed by 0 bases and 2 bases, with 16 bases remaining between them. The CDR3 extends over 16 amino acids. Germline V gene sequence: CDR1 SQVTM, CDR2 ANQGSEA. The entire variable domain, with the rest obtained from reference TRBV29-1 and TRBJ2-5, is as follows: SAVISQKPSRDICQRGTSLTIQCQVDSQVTMMFWYRQQPGQSLTLIATANQGSEATYESGFVIDKFPISRPNLTFSTLTVSNMSPEDSSIYLCSVEEFPSVVQETQYFGPGTRLLVL.